Following are 23 T cell receptor beta chains from one sample sequenced in a study of cytomegalovirus exposure and HLA in healthy donors. Primers for the PCR totalled 60 Vbeta and 13 Jbeta. Only in-frame clones appear in the TCRdb table, and some are missing; sequencing was by immunoSEQ multiplex PCR. Here the sample spans 190,000 or so clones, around 83% being singletons. The specimen was PBMCs. Receptors originate from a man aged 50 to 59 in good health and CMV-seronegative.

With regard to this clone: At one end, the junction sequence differs from germline, possibly due to a read error. CDR3 protein: CASSLGQGLQTQYF. The CDR3 nucleotides read TGTGCTAGCAGCTTAGGGCAGGGATTACAGACCCAGTACTTC. The J gene is TRBJ2-5, the V gene TRBV7-7; perhaps TRBD1 as D (5 bases). Germline V gene data show CDR1 as SSHAT and CDR2 as FNYEAQ (reference sequence). The CDR3 totals 14 residues. Together with reference TRBV7-7 and TRBJ2-5, the CDR3 gives the full variable domain: GAGVSQSPRYKVTKRGQDVTLRCDPISSHATLYWYQQALGQGPEFLTYFNYEAQPDKSGLPSDRFSAERPEGSISTLTIQRTEQRDSAMYRCASSLGQGLQTQYFGPGTRLLVL.

The chain couples TRBV7-6 to TRBJ2-1, with 10 nucleotides matching TRBD2. CDR1 is SGHVS and CDR2 is FNYEAQ in the germline V gene. CDR3 length: 16 amino acids. V dropped 5 bases and J dropped 8; count of bases not matched to a gene: 12. DNA for the CDR3: TGTGCCAGCAGCGCTAGAGCGGGGGGGCCGGGGCATGAGCAGTTCTTC. Its translation is CASSARAGGPGHEQFF.

The rearrangement uses TRBV5-1 and TRBJ1-2; 12 bases align to TRBD1. The germline V gene has CDR1 SGHRS and CDR2 YFSETQ. CDR3 length equals 14 residues. V lost 4 bases to trimming and J lost 5 bases; unmatched junction nucleotides: 3. Here the CDR3 DNA reads TGCGCCAGCAGCACGGGACAGGGGGCGTATGGCTACACCTTC. This translates into CASSTGQGAYGYTF.

About this clone itself: One end of the junction does not line up with germline, which may come from a read error. The CDR3 region is CASSRRTTNTGELFF. CDR3 DNA: TGTGCTAGCAGCCGACGGACAACGAACACCGGGGAGCTGTTTTTT. The genes are TRBV7-7 and TRBJ2-2, with a weak D call TRBD1 (5 bases). Germline V gives CDR1 SSHAT, CDR2 FNYEAQ (reference sequence). This CDR3 region has 15 residues.

This clone occurred a few times. The chain employs TRBV4-3 and TRBJ1-2; 8 bases are a match to TRBD1. V was pared by 0 bases and J by 6 bases, with 6 bases of the junction left unmatched. The CDR3 loop spans 15 amino acids. Germline V gives CDR1 LGHNA, CDR2 YSLEER. CDR3 coding DNA: TGCGCCAGCAGCCAAGAGGACAGGGCAACCCATGGCTACACCTTC. Protein: CASSQEDRATHGYTF.

CDR3 residues: CASRGRTGSGNTIYF. For the CDR3, the DNA is TGTGCCAGCAGGGGAAGAACAGGGTCTGGAAACACCATATATTTT. V and J are TRBV2 and TRBJ1-3; tentatively, D is TRBD1 (6 bases). The CDR3 spans 15 residues. The V end was cut by 6 bases, the J end by 1 base, with 13 bases between. Per the germline V gene, CDR1 is SNHLY and CDR2 is FYNNEI.

The rearrangement joins TRBV28 to TRBJ1-2, with TRBD1 matching over 11 bases. The CDR3 sequence is 12 residues long. In germline, CDR1 is MDHEN, CDR2 SYDVKM. The V gene end was trimmed by 4 bases and the J gene end by 11 bases; junction bases not matched to a gene: 3. CDR3 in amino acids: CASSWGQGGYTF. The CDR3 DNA is TGTGCCAGCAGTTGGGGACAGGGGGGTTACACCTTC.

This clone was counted only a few times. The chain recombines TRBV6-6 with TRBJ1-5; weak D call: TRBD1 (6 bases). Germline CDR1 MNHNY, CDR2 SVGAGI (reference sequence). CDR3 length: 16 amino acids. Trimming shortened V by 2 bases and J by 6 bases, and 17 bases separated the two germline ends. CDR3 bases: TGTGCCAGCAGTTACGGAGGCAGGGGATCGAGTCAGCCCCAGCATTTT. Translation gives CASSYGGRGSSQPQHF.

The genes are TRBV5-1 and TRBJ2-1; TRBD2 aligns across 13 bases. Looked up from germline, CDR1 is SGHRS and CDR2 is YFSETQ. V trimming: 0 bases; J trimming: 0 bases; junction bases outside the gene matches: 6. The CDR3 has 19 residues. As DNA, the CDR3 is TGCGCCAGCAGCTTGGCTTCAAGGACTAGCGGGAGCTCCTACAATGAGCAGTTCTTC. Its protein product is CASSLASRTSGSSYNEQFF.

This chain connects TRBV21-1 to TRBJ2-7; the D call of TRBD1 is as the table states it, not checked on the DNA. TRBV21-1 is shown as a pseudogene. The CDR3 is 15 amino acids. The CDR3: CARQYRGFSSDEQYF. Here the CDR3 DNA reads TGTGCCAGGCAATACAGGGGATTTAGCAGCGACGAGCAGTACTTC.

This chain uses TRBV18 with TRBJ1-6, with D tentatively TRBD1 (6 bases). The CDR3 runs 18 residues. The germline V gene encodes CDR1 KGHSH and CDR2 LQKENI. Trimming shortened V by 2 bases and J by 0 bases, and 14 bases separated the two germline ends. In DNA, the CDR3 is TGTGCCAGCTCACCATTGGACAGACGTAACTCCTATAATTCACCCCTCCACTTT. It specifies CASSPLDRRNSYNSPLHF. Variable domain in full (rest from reference TRBV18 and TRBJ1-6): NAGVMQNPRHLVRRRGQEARLRCSPMKGHSHVYWYRQLPEEGLKFMVYLQKENIIDESGMPKERFSAEFPKEGPSILRIQQVVRGDSAAYFCASSPLDRRNSYNSPLHFGNGTRLTVT.

In the case of this clone: This sample includes further DNA sequences coding for the same CDR3. The chain employs TRBV18 and TRBJ1-3, with 7 bases identical to TRBD1. V lost 0 bases to trimming and J lost 4 bases; unmatched junction nucleotides: 0. This CDR3 comprises 14 residues. Germline CDR1 and CDR2: KGHSH and LQKENI. CDR3 protein: CASSPPGQGNTIYF. CDR3 DNA sequence: TGTGCCAGCTCACCACCGGGACAGGGAAACACCATATATTTT.

The chain recombines TRBV2 with TRBJ2-1; D is unclear. Trimming took 4 bases from V and 6 from J, leaving 10 bases between them. The CDR3 covers 13 residues. The V gene's germline CDR1 is SNHLY and CDR2 FYNNEI. The CDR3 protein is CASSGRRSNEQFF. In nucleotides, the CDR3 is TGTGCCAGCAGTGGACGGAGAAGCAATGAGCAGTTCTTC.

The gene calls are TRBV29-1 and TRBJ2-2; D not certain. Germline-derived CDR1 and CDR2 are SQVTM and ANQGSEA. This CDR3 contains 13 residues. V was cut by 4 bases and J by 1 base, with 7 bases left in between. DNA for the CDR3: TGCAGCGTTGCCCATAGGAACACCGGGGAGCTGTTTTTT. Amino acids: CSVAHRNTGELFF.

The rearrangement joins TRBV7-3 to TRBJ2-1; no definite D call. The germline V and J ends were trimmed by 5 bases and 0 bases, with 17 bases remaining between them. Germline CDR1 SGHTA, CDR2 FQGTGA. This CDR3 is built from 17 residues. CDR3 in DNA: TGTGCCAGCAGCCCCCGTGGTTCATCGAGCTCCTACAATGAGCAGTTCTTC. Translated, it gives CASSPRGSSSSYNEQFF.

This rearrangement joins TRBV9 to TRBJ2-3; a weak D match, TRBD1 (6 bases). Trimming took off 4 bases at V and 0 bases at J, with 18 bases between the two ends. The CDR3 covers 17 residues. Germline values: CDR1 SGDLS, CDR2 YYNGEE. In nucleotides, the CDR3 is TGTGCCAGCAGCTTAAGCCCAGGGGCTACTAGCACAGATACGCAGTATTTT. It encodes CASSLSPGATSTDTQYF.

About this clone: Other nucleotide sequences from this sample produce the same CDR3. This chain joins TRBV4-3 and TRBJ1-2; tentatively, D is TRBD1 (6 bases). V gave up 3 bases and J gave up 8 bases, with 10 bases separating them. The V gene's germline CDR1 is LGHNA and CDR2 YSLEER. CDR3 length equals 12 residues. CDR3 residues: CASSHQGHGYTF. CDR3 nucleotides: TGCGCCAGCAGCCACCAGGGGCACGGCTACACCTTC.

This clone has just a few counts. The rearrangement joins TRBV19 to TRBJ1-1; 8 nucleotides agree with TRBD1. Germline CDR1 LNHDA, CDR2 SQIVND (reference sequence). The CDR3 has 14 amino acids. V trimming: 6 bases; J trimming: 11 bases; junction bases outside the gene matches: 14. CDR3 coding DNA: TGTGCCAGTAGGGTGACAGGGGATGGGGTGATGGCTTTCTTT. Translated: CASRVTGDGVMAFF.

CDR3 sequence (DNA): TGTGCCAGCAGCCGGGGTGGAGGTACCACTGAAGCTTTCTTT. Translating gives CASSRGGGTTEAFF. The V call is TRBV4-2, the J call TRBJ1-1, with D unclear. The V gene's germline CDR1 is LGHNA and CDR2 YNFKEQ. V was shortened by 4 bases and J by 4 bases, with 13 bases between the two germline ends. This CDR3 comprises 14 residues.

V and J are TRBV18 and TRBJ2-5, with D perhaps matching TRBD1 (6 bases). The CDR3 is 15 amino acids. With 0 bases removed from V and 2 bases from J, the gap between germline ends came to 10 bases. The germline V gene encodes CDR1 KGHSH and CDR2 LQKENI. CDR3 sequence reads: CASSPPSRGQETQYF. The CDR3 DNA sequence: TGTGCCAGCTCACCACCGTCCAGGGGACAAGAGACCCAGTACTTC.

This clone appeared a single time. This rearrangement joins TRBV7-2 to TRBJ2-7, with TRBD1 as a possible D gene (6 bases). V lost 5 bases to trimming and J lost 6 bases, with 11 bases between them. This CDR3 region has 12 residues. Per germline, CDR1 SGHTA and CDR2 FQGNSA. The CDR3 sequence is CASSPDRFEQYF. The CDR3 nucleotides read TGTGCCAGCAGCCCGGACAGATTCGAGCAGTACTTC.

The chain couples TRBV29-1 to TRBJ1-2; no reliable D call. Germline V lookup: CDR1 SQVTM, CDR2 ANQGSEA. The CDR3 is 14 residues long. The V gene lost 6 bases and the J gene lost 4 bases, with 18 bases spanning the gap. The CDR3 DNA sequence: TGCAGCGTGCCTAAGATCCCGGTGTCCTATGGCTACACCTTC. Protein: CSVPKIPVSYGYTF. The full variable domain, rest sourced from reference TRBV29-1 and TRBJ1-2, is SAVISQKPSRDICQRGTSLTIQCQVDSQVTMMFWYRQQPGQSLTLIATANQGSEATYESGFVIDKFPISRPNLTFSTLTVSNMSPEDSSIYLCSVPKIPVSYGYTFGSGTRLTVV.

This clone has just a few counts. The chain is built from TRBV7-2 and TRBJ1-6; weak D call: TRBD1 (6 bases). Germline CDR1 reads SGHTA; CDR2 reads FQGNSA. V lost 3 bases and J lost 9, with 15 bases in between. The CDR3 is made up of 15 amino acids. CDR3 sequence: CASSLRSGESSPLHF. The CDR3 DNA reads as TGTGCCAGCAGCTTGCGTTCAGGGGAATCTTCACCCCTCCACTTT.